One T cell receptor beta chain is described in this entry. As yet, its antigen is unknown. This specimen comes from a study of shared clonotypes between healthy human individuals. As for the study in general: Donors had three CD4 naive, three CD4 memory, two CD8 naive and one CD8 memory plate apiece. General study results and limits: Large sequencing depth failed to make sorted-subset sequencing complete, rarefaction showed.

Naive CD8 cells lacked CD45RO, underwent positive selection for CCR7 and left out terminally differentiated effector memory CD45RA+ cells. Donors had no recently reported acute infections or vaccinations and were HIV-negative. Only Caucasian adults living in Nashville, Tennessee served as donors. TCRdb's copy holds only in-frame clones and misses some; the assay was immunoSEQ multiplex PCR. The repertoire holds about 800,000 clones, with around 96% as singletons. V was shortened by 2 bases and J by 0 bases, with 8 bases between the two germline ends. Germline-derived CDR1 and CDR2 are MNHEY and SMNVEV (reference sequence). There are 14 residues in the CDR3.

The chain joins TRBV27 to TRBJ2-7; no clear D gene. Sequences were obtained from naive CD8+ T cells sorted from blood. The receptor's source is a man aged 30 to 45 in good health. The CDR3 DNA sequence: TGTGCCAGCAGTTTAAAAGGTCTCTCCTACGAGCAGTACTTC. This translates into CASSLKGLSYEQYF.